Following are 22 T cell receptor beta chains from one sample sequenced in a study of blood T cell repertoires in COVID-19. Measured with immunoSEQ multiplex PCR; TCRdb has only the in-frame clones, and not every one. The profile shows roughly 160,000 clones, about 88% of them singletons. Material for sequencing was peripheral blood. The receptors come from a man in his sixties with acute or convalescent COVID-19.

This clone was recorded once. This chain connects TRBV27 to TRBJ1-2; 7 bases fit TRBD1. V gave up 3 bases and J gave up 5 bases; unmatched junction bases: 9. CDR3 length: 15 amino acids. Germline-derived CDR1 and CDR2 are MNHEY and SMNVEV (reference sequence). CDR3 protein: CASSFSSGGTYGYTF. In DNA form, the CDR3 reads TGTGCCAGCAGTTTTTCGTCAGGGGGGACATATGGCTACACCTTC.

V usage is TRBV7-9 and J usage is TRBJ1-5; TRBD1 matches 8 bases. Germline lookup yields CDR1 SEHNR and CDR2 FQNEAQ (reference sequence). This CDR3 is 15 amino acids long. The V and J ends lost 1 base and 7 bases, in that order; junction bases with no gene match: 6. The DNA of the CDR3 is TGTGCCAGCAGCTTAGATTCAGGGGGCAGACAGCCCCAGCATTTT. Residues: CASSLDSGGRQPQHF. The full variable domain, completed using reference TRBV7-9 and TRBJ1-5, is DTGVSQNPRHKITKRGQNVTFRCDPISEHNRLYWYRQTLGQGPEFLTYFQNEAQLEKSRLLSDRFSAERPKGSFSTLEIQRTEQGDSAMYLCASSLDSGGRQPQHFGDGTRLSIL.

The chain links TRBV27 to TRBJ2-7; D is possibly TRBD1 (6 bases). V lost 0 bases and J 4 bases, leaving 13 bases between the germline ends. The CDR3 length is 15 residues. The germline V gene has CDR1 MNHEY and CDR2 SMNVEV (reference sequence). The CDR3: CASSLSRGISYEQYF. In nucleotides, the CDR3 is TGTGCCAGCAGTTTATCGAGGGGGATCAGTTACGAGCAGTACTTC.

DNA for the CDR3: TGTGCCAGCGGACAGGTGGAAAATTCACCCCTCCACTTT. Translating gives CASGQVENSPLHF. The V and J genes are TRBV6-5 and TRBJ1-6; 7 bases align to TRBD1. The CDR3 covers 13 residues. V shed 8 bases and J 7 bases; nucleotides not matched to a gene: 5. Germline V CDR1 and CDR2: MNHEY, SVGAGI.

CDR3 DNA: TGTGCCAGCAGCTTACAGGGGAACTACAATGAGCAGTTCTTC. The encoded protein is CASSLQGNYNEQFF. The V call is TRBV7-3, the J call TRBJ2-1; D might be TRBD1 (6 bases). The V gene lost 2 bases and the J gene lost 3 bases, with 8 bases spanning the gap. CDR3 length equals 14 residues. Germline CDR1 SGHTA, CDR2 FQGTGA.

The rearrangement uses TRBV4-2 and TRBJ1-2, with D maybe TRBD1 (5 bases). Germline loops: CDR1 LGHNA, CDR2 YNFKEQ. The CDR3 consists of 15 residues. V lost 1 base and J 3 bases, leaving 12 bases between the germline ends. This CDR3 is CASSQVEGDDYGYTF. The DNA of the CDR3 is TGTGCCAGCAGCCAAGTAGAAGGGGATGACTATGGCTACACCTTC.

V usage is TRBV5-1 and J usage is TRBJ1-2, with 9 positions matching TRBD1. The V and J ends lost 0 bases and 13 bases, in that order; junction bases with no gene match: 10. Germline V CDR1 and CDR2: SGHRS, YFSETQ. The CDR3 covers 14 residues. CDR3 sequence: CASSLESVRDRVTF. The CDR3 nucleotides are TGCGCCAGCAGCTTGGAATCGGTCCGGGACAGGGTCACCTTC.

This clone was seen only a few times. The rearrangement joins TRBV19 to TRBJ2-2; D ambiguous. The germline gives CDR1 LNHDA, CDR2 SQIVND (reference sequence). The CDR3 spans 13 residues. The V gene lost 4 bases and the J gene lost 3 bases, with 6 bases spanning the gap. In DNA, the CDR3 is TGTGCCAGTAGTACCTCAGACACCGGGGAGCTGTTTTTT. Encoded protein: CASSTSDTGELFF.

The chain is built from TRBV6-6 and TRBJ1-2; tentative D call: TRBD1 (5 bases). V shed 6 bases and J shed 12 bases, with 20 bases lying between them. This CDR3 comprises 13 residues. CDR1 is MNHNY and CDR2 is SVGAGI in the germline V gene (reference sequence). The CDR3 sequence: CASSPVGPGGNTF. For the CDR3, the DNA is TGTGCCAGCAGCCCAGTGGGCCCGGGGGGTAACACCTTC.

The rearrangement joins TRBV29-1 to TRBJ1-1, with TRBD1 identical over 10 bases. The trim removed 4 bases at V and 1 base at J, leaving 3 bases unmatched. CDR1 and CDR2 from the germline V gene are SQVTM and ANQGSEA. This CDR3 has 14 residues. The CDR3 sequence is CSVGRTGGNTEAFF. The CDR3 DNA follows: TGCAGCGTTGGACGGACAGGGGGGAACACTGAAGCTTTCTTT.

The V and J genes are TRBV7-9 and TRBJ2-2; TRBD2 agrees at 11 bases. This CDR3 is 16 amino acids long. The junction had 10 bases not matched to a gene; V was cut back by 11 bases and J by 2 bases. Germline V gene sequence: CDR1 SEHNR, CDR2 FQNEAQ (reference sequence). The CDR3 loop is CAGPSGGTLNTGELFF. The DNA of the CDR3 is TGTGCCGGCCCTAGCGGGGGGACCCTTAACACCGGGGAGCTGTTTTTT.

The V gene is TRBV5-6, the J gene TRBJ1-5; the match to TRBD1 covers 7 bases. The CDR3 extends over 15 amino acids. Unmatched junction bases numbered 8, after V lost 4 bases and J lost 4 bases. Germline CDR1 reads SGHDT; CDR2 reads YYEEEE. CDR3 loop: CASSRKDRKNQPQHF. The CDR3, as DNA: TGTGCCAGCAGCAGGAAGGACAGGAAGAATCAGCCCCAGCATTTT. The variable domain in full, with the rest retrieved from reference TRBV5-6 and TRBJ1-5, is DAGVTQSPTHLIKTRGQQVTLRCSPKSGHDTVSWYQQALGQGPQFIFQYYEEEERQRGNFPDRFSGHQFPNYSSELNVNALLLGDSALYLCASSRKDRKNQPQHFGDGTRLSIL.

The chain uses TRBV11-3 and TRBJ2-4; a weak D match, TRBD1 (5 bases). The CDR3 covers 16 residues. CDR1 and CDR2 from the germline V gene are SGHNT and YENEEA. V was trimmed by 3 bases and J by 0 bases, leaving 12 bases between them. CDR3 sequence reads: CASSLSQGIAKNIQYF. As DNA, the CDR3 is TGTGCCAGCAGCTTGAGCCAGGGAATAGCCAAAAACATTCAGTACTTC. Combining the CDR3 with reference TRBV11-3 and TRBJ2-4 gives the whole variable domain EAGVVQSPRYKIIEKKQPVAFWCNPISGHNTLYWYLQNLGQGPELLIRYENEEAVDDSQLPKDRFSAERLKGVDSTLKIQPAELGDSAVYLCASSLSQGIAKNIQYFGAGTRLSVL.

The chain joins TRBV10-3 to TRBJ2-1; maybe TRBD1 (5 bases). The germline gives CDR1 ENHRY, CDR2 SYGVKD. V shed 7 bases and J shed 6 bases, with 7 bases lying between them. The CDR3 has 11 amino acids. The CDR3 loop reads CAIKGANEQFF. CDR3 in DNA: TGTGCCATCAAAGGGGCCAATGAGCAGTTCTTC.

This clone has a single count. The CDR3 bases are TGTGCCAGCAGCTTAGGCCGGAGAGATACGCAGTATTTT. This translates into CASSLGRRDTQYF. V usage is TRBV13 and J usage is TRBJ2-3, with no clear D. CDR1 PRHDT and CDR2 FYEKMQ come from the germline V gene (reference sequence). The CDR3 spans 13 residues. Trimming removed 0 bases at V and 5 bases at J, with 6 bases between.

The rearrangement joins TRBV24-1 to TRBJ2-7, with TRBD2 matching over 7 bases. The CDR3 is 15 amino acids. The germline CDR1 and CDR2 sequences are KGHDR and SFDVKD. J gave up 5 bases and V 3 bases, and 9 bases lay outside the gene matches. The CDR3 is CATSDNGRGADEQYF. CDR3 nucleotides: TGTGCCACCAGTGATAATGGGAGGGGCGCGGACGAGCAGTACTTC.

The J gene is TRBJ1-2, the V gene TRBV5-1, with D possibly matching TRBD1 (6 bases). Trimming removed 1 base from V and 2 bases from J, with 9 bases in between. CDR1 SGHRS and CDR2 YFSETQ come from the germline V gene. The CDR3 runs to 14 residues. The CDR3, as DNA: TGCGCCAGCAGCTTGATAACAGGGAACTATGGCTACACCTTC. Its translation: CASSLITGNYGYTF. Supplemented by reference TRBV5-1 and TRBJ1-2, the full variable domain reads KAGVTQTPRYLIKTRGQQVTLSCSPISGHRSVSWYQQTPGQGLQFLFEYFSETQRNKGNFPGRFSGRQFSNSRSEMNVSTLELGDSALYLCASSLITGNYGYTFGSGTRLTVV.

This rearrangement joins TRBV11-2 to TRBJ2-4; D ambiguous. V shed 8 bases and J shed 7 bases, with 12 bases lying between them. The germline CDR1 and CDR2 sequences are SGHAT and FQNNGV. This CDR3 comprises 12 residues. The CDR3 loop reads CASGLERNIQYF. The DNA of the CDR3 is TGTGCCAGCGGGCTTGAACGGAACATTCAGTACTTC.

Worth noting for this clone: The sample holds other DNA sequences that translate to the same CDR3. The gene calls are TRBV10-2 and TRBJ1-3; no clear D gene. Trimming stripped 0 bases from V and 3 bases from J, with 3 bases between. The CDR3 has 13 amino acids. Germline values: CDR1 WSHSY, CDR2 SAAADI. The CDR3 nucleotides are TGCGCCAGCAGTGAGTCCCGTGGAAACACCATATATTTT. Amino acid sequence: CASSESRGNTIYF.

This rearrangement joins TRBV7-2 to TRBJ2-7, with 11 bases aligning to TRBD2. The ends lost 6 bases at V and 3 bases at J; junction bases unmatched: 7. CDR3 length: 15 amino acids. Germline V lookup: CDR1 SGHTA, CDR2 FQGNSA. The CDR3 region is CASRAGLAEGYEQYF. CDR3 in DNA: TGTGCCAGCAGGGCGGGACTAGCGGAGGGCTACGAGCAGTACTTC.

This rearrangement joins TRBV6-5 to TRBJ2-4; 11 nucleotides align to TRBD1. The V gene's germline CDR1 is MNHEY and CDR2 SVGAGI. CDR3 length: 14 amino acids. Trimming cost V 3 bases and J 10 bases; bases outside gene matches: 5. The DNA of the CDR3 is TGTGCCAGCAGTTATCGGGACAGGGGGTCGATTCAGTACTTC. This translates into CASSYRDRGSIQYF.

This chain joins TRBV6-5 and TRBJ1-1; D may be TRBD1 (5 bases). There are 13 residues in the CDR3. CDR1 is MNHEY and CDR2 is SVGAGI in the germline V gene. V gave up 6 bases and J gave up 8 bases, with 16 bases separating them. Here the CDR3 DNA reads TGTGCCAGCAGAGCAGACAGTAACAGGGAAGCTTTCTTT. Translation: CASRADSNREAFF.